This T cell receptor beta chain was identified during a study of CD8 T cells in Susac syndrome. High-throughput TCR beta sequencing covered peripheral CD8+ and CD4+ T cells. The control group consisted of healthy donors matched for age and sex. Trimming took off 4 bases at V and 1 base at J, with 8 bases between the two ends. Looked up from germline, CDR1 is SQVTM and CDR2 is ANQGSEA. CDR3 length equals 13 residues. Random-hexamer reverse transcription was applied to roughly 0.45 to 1 ug RNA. Across 54 Vbeta and 13 Jbeta, immunoSEQ multiplex PCR amplified TCR beta CDR3. Each CDR3 protein gets one entry after TCRdb re-called the immunoSEQ multiplex PCR reads with MiXCR. Of roughly 200,000 distinct CDR3 sequences in the sample, around 95% are singletons; the top ten hold roughly 0.1%. Findings and limits, study-wide: An acknowledgment was made by the study that its TCR sequencing and HLA analysis involved relatively few individuals.

A note on this clonotype: What it binds is unknown.

Material for sequencing was CD4+ T cells from PBMCs. The chain carries TRBV29-1 and TRBJ1-5; possible D gene TRBD1, 5 bases. The source is a human donor in good health. DNA for the CDR3: TGCAGCGTTGTCCGGGACAGCAATCAGCCCCAGCATTTT. It translates to CSVVRDSNQPQHF. The full variable domain, in which reference TRBV29-1 and TRBJ1-5 provide the parts outside the CDR3, is SAVISQKPSRDICQRGTSLTIQCQVDSQVTMMFWYRQQPGQSLTLIATANQGSEATYESGFVIDKFPISRPNLTFSTLTVSNMSPEDSSIYLCSVVRDSNQPQHFGDGTRLSIL.